This TCR beta chain comes out of a study of blood T cell repertoires in COVID-19. Study summary: In each case, the material was cDNA or gDNA derived from T cells, B-cell-depleted T cells, or PBMCs.

The V gene lost 3 bases and the J gene lost 13 bases, with 10 bases spanning the gap. Germline CDR1 MRHNA, CDR2 SNTAGT. The CDR3 covers 12 residues. Profiling relied on immunoSEQ multiplex PCR, and the TCRdb table lists in-frame clones only, not all of them. The sample carries hundreds of thousands of clones, roughly 84% recorded once. This rearrangement joins TRBV6-4 to TRBJ1-6, with D hard to call. The clonotype was recovered from a woman in her 40s who had recovered from COVID-19. The sample was PBMCs or T cells enriched from blood (not recorded which). This CDR3 is CASSEWRGPLHF. In DNA form, the CDR3 reads TGTGCCAGCAGTGAATGGCGAGGGCCCCTCCACTTT.